Presented here are 24 T cell receptor beta chains from one specimen sequenced in a study of T-cell memory formation after mild COVID-19. MiXCR, applied by TCRdb to the 5' RACE reads, yields one record per CDR3 protein. The profile covers roughly 240,000 distinct CDR3 sequences, with around 15% appearing a single time and 22% taken by the ten largest. The sample comprised PBMCs or a T cell subset sorted from them (not recorded which). Receptors originate from a young man who had mild COVID-19 (a few samples of this study predate the infection). Cell type and time point are not known.

This clonotype was picked up a small number of times. The gene calls are TRBV10-3 and TRBJ1-5; 7 nucleotides line up with TRBD1. The germline CDR1 and CDR2 sequences are ENHRY and SYGVKD. Unmatched junction bases numbered 8, after V lost 8 bases and J lost 7 bases. The CDR3 contains 13 residues. The CDR3, as DNA: TGTGCCATCCAGGGGGGATTGGGACAGCCCCAGCATTTT. As protein: CAIQGGLGQPQHF.

This clonotype was seen a handful of times. V and J are TRBV11-2 and TRBJ2-7; D unresolved. CDR1 and CDR2 (germline): SGHAT, FQNNGV. CDR3 size: 13 residues. Trimming removed 0 bases at V and 4 bases at J, with 7 bases between. CDR3 sequence reads: CASSLDRGYEQYV. Written as DNA, the CDR3 is TGTGCCAGCAGCTTAGATCGAGGTTACGAGCAGTACGTC.

The chain carries TRBV11-2 and TRBJ2-3, with unresolved D. Trimming stripped 4 bases from V and 2 bases from J, with 7 bases between. The CDR3 spans 13 residues. Germline CDR1 SGHAT, CDR2 FQNNGV. The CDR3 sequence is CASSSPNTDTQYF. CDR3 DNA: TGTGCCAGCAGCTCCCCCAACACAGATACGCAGTATTTT.

The V gene is TRBV30, the J gene TRBJ2-5; the D is unclear. Germline V gene data show CDR1 as GTSNPN and CDR2 as SVGIG (reference sequence). The CDR3 runs to 13 residues. V was pared by 3 bases and J by 5 bases, with 13 bases between. For the CDR3, the DNA is TGTGCCTGGAGCCCCCTAGGTCCGGAGACCCAGTACTTC. This translates into CAWSPLGPETQYF.

This clonotype was seen only a few times. This chain links TRBV7-9 with TRBJ2-5, with D maybe TRBD1 (6 bases). Trimming left V 5 bases short and J 2 bases short, with 15 bases between. Germline V lookup: CDR1 SEHNR, CDR2 FQNEAQ (reference sequence). This CDR3 has 15 amino acids. In DNA form, the CDR3 reads TGTGCCAGCAGCCTAGGGGGATTCTTACAAGAGACCCAGTACTTC. Translating it yields CASSLGGFLQETQYF.

The rearrangement links TRBV5-6 to TRBJ2-7; D remains unclear. The CDR3 is made up of 13 amino acids. Deletions cut 4 bases from V and 3 bases from J, with 11 bases between. Germline lookup yields CDR1 SGHDT and CDR2 YYEEEE. CDR3 residues: CASSPGLGYEQYF. The CDR3 DNA reads as TGTGCCAGCAGCCCCGGGCTAGGCTACGAGCAGTACTTC.

This clonotype was counted between two and nine times. The chain links TRBV9 to TRBJ1-1, with unresolved D. This CDR3 region has 13 residues. Trimming stripped 6 bases from V and 1 base from J, with 10 bases between. The germline CDR1 and CDR2 sequences are SGDLS and YYNGEE. CDR3 amino acids: CASKREENTEAFF. CDR3 DNA: TGTGCCAGCAAAAGAGAGGAGAACACTGAAGCTTTCTTT.

A few counts support this clonotype. This rearrangement joins TRBV5-1 to TRBJ2-1, with 9 bases identical to TRBD1. Germline trimming cut 4 bases from V and 4 bases from J; bases unmatched to any gene: 6. CDR1 SGHRS and CDR2 YFSETQ come from the germline V gene. The CDR3 consists of 15 residues. CDR3 region: CASSPGTGLYNEQFF. For the CDR3, the DNA is TGCGCCAGCAGCCCCGGGACAGGGCTTTACAATGAGCAGTTCTTC.

The chain joins TRBV27 to TRBJ1-2; D is possibly TRBD1 (5 bases). V lost 6 bases, J lost 4 bases, and 12 bases lay in between. The CDR3 sequence is 13 residues long. From germline, CDR1 is MNHEY and CDR2 SMNVEV (reference sequence). CDR3 bases: TGTGCCAGCAGAAGCCGGGACGGCTATGGCTACACCTTC. It is translated as CASRSRDGYGYTF.

V gene TRBV6-4 combines with J gene TRBJ1-2, with D maybe TRBD1 (5 bases). Germline V gives CDR1 MRHNA, CDR2 SNTAGT. The CDR3 is 16 amino acids. V was trimmed by 5 bases and J by 7 bases, leaving 23 bases between them. This CDR3 reads CASSPPRTTEGGGYTF. In nucleotides, the CDR3 is TGTGCCAGCAGTCCTCCCCGGACAACCGAGGGAGGTGGCTACACCTTC.

This rearrangement joins TRBV5-1 to TRBJ1-1; possible D gene TRBD1, 5 bases. Per the germline V gene, CDR1 is SGHRS and CDR2 is YFSETQ. With 4 bases removed from V and 11 bases from J, the gap between germline ends came to 24 bases. The CDR3 extends over 15 amino acids. The CDR3 loop reads CASSETGTGSSWAFF. DNA of the CDR3: TGCGCCAGCAGCGAAACCGGGACGGGGTCGTCGTGGGCTTTCTTT.

The chain is built from TRBV4-3 and TRBJ1-2, with 8 bases lining up with TRBD1. Unmatched junction bases numbered 13, after V lost 4 bases and J lost 6 bases. The CDR3 is 16 amino acids. The germline CDR1 and CDR2 sequences are LGHNA and YSLEER. CDR3 sequence: CASSPRSGQGLNGYTF. The CDR3 DNA sequence: TGCGCCAGCAGCCCGCGCTCCGGACAGGGCCTCAATGGCTACACCTTC.

This clonotype has at least ten counts. The chain couples TRBV7-2 to TRBJ1-5, with no clear D. The CDR3 consists of 16 residues. V dropped 5 bases and J dropped 1 base, with 15 bases sitting between them. The germline CDR1 and CDR2 sequences are SGHTA and FQGNSA. This CDR3 reads CASSQRGGMSNQPQHF. The CDR3 coding sequence is TGTGCCAGCAGCCAGAGAGGCGGGATGAGCAATCAGCCCCAGCATTTT.

This clonotype came up a few times. The rearrangement uses TRBV28 and TRBJ1-2; D gene unclear. This CDR3 region has 12 residues. Germline lookup yields CDR1 MDHEN and CDR2 SYDVKM. V was pared by 5 bases and J by 4 bases, with 8 bases between. In nucleotides, the CDR3 is TGTGCCAGCAGTACCTGGGGCTATGGCTACACCTTC. Protein product: CASSTWGYGYTF.

The table lists this clonotype with a few counts. The gene calls are TRBV5-1 and TRBJ2-1, with D uncertain. Germline lookup yields CDR1 SGHRS and CDR2 YFSETQ. The CDR3 sequence is 14 residues long. Trimming took off 9 bases at V and 2 bases at J, with 15 bases between the two ends. Here the CDR3 reads CAKPPRAAYNEQFF. The CDR3 bases are TGCGCCAAACCTCCCCGGGCAGCCTACAATGAGCAGTTCTTC.

This clonotype was seen more than once but under ten times. The V and J genes are TRBV28 and TRBJ2-3; no clear D gene. Deletions cut 6 bases from V and 14 bases from J, with 12 bases between. The germline gives CDR1 MDHEN, CDR2 SYDVKM. This CDR3 spans 10 amino acids. DNA of the CDR3: TGTGCCAGCAGCCCGGCTCGGCGGTATTTT. Amino acids: CASSPARRYF.

This clonotype was observed a few times. The chain couples TRBV6-2 or TRBV6-3 to TRBJ1-5, with D maybe TRBD1 (5 bases). The CDR3 consists of 15 residues. CDR1 MNHEY and CDR2 SVGEGT come from the germline V gene. V lost 0 bases to trimming and J lost 5 bases, with 11 bases between them. Here the CDR3 reads CASSYSIGGYQPQHF. The CDR3 DNA is TGTGCCAGCAGTTACTCGATTGGGGGGTATCAGCCCCAGCATTTT.

The sample holds a few counts of this clonotype. This chain links TRBV6-5 with TRBJ2-7; 7 nucleotides align to TRBD1. The germline V gene has CDR1 MNHEY and CDR2 SVGAGI. Trimming took 0 bases from V and 2 from J; bases not matched to a gene: 1. This CDR3 comprises 14 residues. Here the CDR3 reads CASSYSGQPYEQYF. For the CDR3, the DNA is TGTGCCAGCAGTTACTCGGGACAGCCCTACGAGCAGTACTTC.

A few counts support this clonotype. J is TRBJ1-2 and V is TRBV5-4; D is unresolved. This CDR3 has 12 amino acids. Germline V gene sequence: CDR1 SGHNT, CDR2 YYREEE (reference sequence). With 3 bases removed from V and 7 bases from J, the gap between germline ends came to 10 bases. The CDR3 nucleotides read TGTGCCAGCAGCTCAACCTTGGGTGGCTACACCTTC. This translates into CASSSTLGGYTF.

This clonotype was observed at least ten times. The V and J genes are TRBV7-2 and TRBJ2-1; D is perhaps TRBD2 (7 bases). The germline V and J ends were trimmed by 0 bases and 7 bases, with 13 bases remaining between them. Germline CDR1 is SGHTA and CDR2 is FQGNSA. The length of the CDR3 is 15 residues. The CDR3 loop reads CASSLAWTRGNEQFF. The CDR3 coding sequence is TGTGCCAGCAGCTTAGCTTGGACTAGGGGGAATGAGCAGTTCTTC.

The gene calls are TRBV28 and TRBJ1-1; D is uncertain. V was pared by 7 bases and J by 0 bases, with 12 bases between. CDR3 size: 14 residues. The germline CDR1 and CDR2 sequences are MDHEN and SYDVKM. The DNA of the CDR3 is TGTGCCAGCAACCCGGGCAGCCTGAACACTGAAGCTTTCTTT. Translating it yields CASNPGSLNTEAFF.

The J gene is TRBJ2-5, the V gene TRBV5-4; 10 nucleotides match TRBD2. Germline V CDR1 and CDR2: SGHNT, YYREEE (reference sequence). The CDR3 length is 15 residues. Germline trimming cut 2 bases from V and 5 bases from J; bases unmatched to any gene: 6. Here the CDR3 DNA reads TGTGCCAGCAGCTTTCTAGCGGGGGCCAGGGAGACCCAGTACTTC. It specifies CASSFLAGARETQYF.

The table lists this clonotype with a few counts. The gene calls are TRBV3-1 and TRBJ2-1, with 11 nucleotides matching TRBD2. Unmatched junction bases numbered 1, after V lost 3 bases and J lost 6 bases. In germline, CDR1 is LGHDT, CDR2 YNNKEL (reference sequence). This CDR3 comprises 14 residues. CDR3 coding DNA: TGTGCCAGCAGCCAGCTAGCGGGGGGCAATGAGCAGTTCTTC. It codes for CASSQLAGGNEQFF.

V gene TRBV5-1 combines with J gene TRBJ1-5; D perhaps matches TRBD1 (6 bases). This CDR3 spans 15 amino acids. Trimming removed 0 bases from V and 4 bases from J, with 11 bases in between. Germline V gives CDR1 SGHRS, CDR2 YFSETQ. CDR3 bases: TGCGCCAGCAGCTTGGGGAGGGGGGCTAATCAGCCCCAGCATTTT. Its translation: CASSLGRGANQPQHF.